The 21 T cell receptor beta chains below come from one sample, sequenced in a study of response to subunit inactivated influenza vaccine. TCRdb redid the calling of the RT-PCR reads with MiXCR, one entry per CDR3 protein. The sample has more than 450,000 distinct CDR3 sequences; roughly 12% are singletons. These data were likewise used in another study, on T cells expressing NK-cell markers. That study reports: Researchers built TCR beta cDNA using 5'RACE template switching with UMIs.

Sequenced here: PBMCs from blood, sampled on the day of vaccination. All receptors derive from a man aged 50 to 59 who received an inactivated influenza vaccine.

The chain carries TRBV20-1 and TRBJ2-3; a weak D match, TRBD2 (5 bases). Germline V CDR1 and CDR2: DFQATT, SNEGSKA (reference sequence). The CDR3 has 16 residues. The V end lost 5 bases, the J end lost 2 bases, and 20 bases lay between the germline ends. CDR3 sequence reads: CSAAEAEVIYTDTQYF. The CDR3 DNA is TGCAGTGCTGCGGAGGCCGAAGTAATTTACACAGATACGCAGTATTTT.

The chain links TRBV6-1 to TRBJ2-7; no firm D call. This CDR3 has 15 residues. V was pared by 8 bases and J by 0 bases, with 17 bases between. Germline assignment: CDR1 MNHNS and CDR2 SASEGT. The CDR3 DNA follows: TGTGCCAGCTCCAACCCCCAGCGAAGCTCCTACGAGCAGTACTTC. Amino acid sequence: CASSNPQRSSYEQYF.

J is TRBJ2-5 and V is TRBV28; possible D gene TRBD2, 5 bases. V lost 5 bases, J lost 4 bases, and 8 bases lay in between. Germline CDR1 reads MDHEN; CDR2 reads SYDVKM. The CDR3 runs 12 residues. Here the CDR3 reads CASSKGRETQYF. DNA of the CDR3: TGTGCCAGCAGTAAAGGGAGAGAGACCCAGTACTTC.

This clonotype was counted a few times. V usage is TRBV10-3 and J usage is TRBJ2-7; tentatively, D is TRBD1 (6 bases). The CDR3 spans 15 residues. The V gene's germline CDR1 is ENHRY and CDR2 SYGVKD. V gave up 4 bases and J gave up 0 bases, with 13 bases separating them. In DNA, the CDR3 is TGTGCCATCAGTGGGAGACAGGTGGGCTCCTACGAGCAGTACTTC. This sequence encodes CAISGRQVGSYEQYF.

This clonotype was counted only a few times. V is TRBV2 and J is TRBJ2-7; 7 nucleotides align to TRBD1. Germline V gives CDR1 SNHLY, CDR2 FYNNEI. Trimming took 8 bases from V and 3 from J; bases not matched to a gene: 4. The CDR3 spans 12 residues. CDR3 in amino acids: CASGQGVYEQYF. The CDR3 bases are TGTGCCAGCGGGCAGGGGGTCTACGAGCAGTACTTC.

The chain recombines TRBV12-3 or TRBV12-4 with TRBJ2-7; weak D call: TRBD1 (9 bases). Trimming stripped 3 bases from V and 2 bases from J, with 23 bases between. CDR3 length: 18 residues. In DNA form, the CDR3 reads TGTGCCAGCAGTTTGGGGACAGGGCTCGGGAGGGCCCCCTACGAGCAGTACTTC. It specifies CASSLGTGLGRAPYEQYF.

In this sample, this clonotype turned up a few times. The chain links TRBV12-3 or TRBV12-4 to TRBJ2-7; the D gene is possibly TRBD1 (6 bases). Trimming left V 6 bases short and J 6 bases short, with 12 bases between. This CDR3 has 12 residues. CDR3 protein: CASRLLRGEQYF. The CDR3 DNA follows: TGTGCCAGCAGACTCCTCAGGGGCGAGCAGTACTTC.

This clonotype turned up a few times. The rearrangement links TRBV10-3 to TRBJ2-7, with D maybe TRBD1 (6 bases). V was shortened by 4 bases and J by 5 bases, with 15 bases between the two germline ends. CDR3 length: 14 amino acids. Germline CDR1 is ENHRY and CDR2 is SYGVKD. The CDR3 nucleotides are TGTGCCATCAGTGCCGACAGGCGGCACCACGAGCAGTACTTC. It is translated as CAISADRRHHEQYF.

This clonotype appeared many times. V and J are TRBV6-2 or TRBV6-3 and TRBJ2-1; a possible D gene is TRBD1 (5 bases). Trimming shortened V by 3 bases and J by 2 bases, and 14 bases separated the two germline ends. Germline CDR1 reads MNHEY; CDR2 reads SVGEGT. This CDR3 comprises 16 residues. CDR3 bases: TGTGCCAGCAGTTATTCCTCAGGGCGACCCTACAATGAGCAGTTCTTC. Protein product: CASSYSSGRPYNEQFF.

This chain joins TRBV5-1 and TRBJ2-3, with a weak D call TRBD2 (5 bases). Germline-derived CDR1 and CDR2 are SGHRS and YFSETQ. The CDR3 contains 16 residues. V gave up 0 bases and J gave up 1 base, with 12 bases separating them. The CDR3 loop is CASSLGGSRGTDTQYF. CDR3 in DNA: TGCGCCAGCAGCTTGGGAGGGAGTCGTGGCACAGATACGCAGTATTTT.

The chain couples TRBV27 to TRBJ2-2, with TRBD1 identical over 9 bases. Germline V gives CDR1 MNHEY, CDR2 SMNVEV (reference sequence). This CDR3 spans 17 amino acids. The CDR3 loop is CGAFYLLGTGSIGELFF. The DNA of the CDR3 is TGTGGCGCCTTTTATCTTCTGGGGACAGGGTCCATCGGGGAGCTGTTTTTT.

The gene calls are TRBV7-3 and TRBJ2-3; a possible D gene is TRBD2 (6 bases). CDR3 length: 16 amino acids. CDR1 is SGHTA and CDR2 is FQGTGA in the germline V gene. V was pared by 2 bases and J by 0 bases, with 12 bases between. CDR3 coding DNA: TGTGCCAGCAGCTTATTTGGGGGAGGAAGCACAGATACGCAGTATTTT. Translating gives CASSLFGGGSTDTQYF.

The CDR3 region is CASSRDRDSYEQYF. CDR3 DNA sequence: TGTGCCAGCTCAAGGGACAGGGACTCCTACGAGCAGTACTTC. J is TRBJ2-7 and V is TRBV18, with 9 positions matching TRBD1. V gave up 5 bases and J gave up 0 bases; unmatched junction bases: 2. CDR3 length: 14 residues. The germline V gene encodes CDR1 KGHSH and CDR2 LQKENI.

This chain joins TRBV7-9 and TRBJ2-7, with 9 bases identical to TRBD2. The CDR3 is 15 residues long. CDR1 is SEHNR and CDR2 is FQNEAQ in the germline V gene (reference sequence). V lost 5 bases, J lost 1 base, and 6 bases stayed unmatched. This CDR3 reads CASSQTSGISYEQYF. The CDR3 nucleotides are TGTGCCAGCAGCCAGACTAGCGGAATATCCTACGAGCAGTACTTC.

The genes are TRBV4-2 and TRBJ1-3, with D perhaps matching TRBD1 (5 bases). V was clipped by 0 bases and J by 7 bases, with 13 bases between them. The CDR3 has 15 residues. Germline V CDR1 and CDR2: LGHNA, YNFKEQ. DNA for the CDR3: TGTGCCAGCAGCCAAGATTTGCAGGGCGCCAACACCATATATTTT. Protein: CASSQDLQGANTIYF.

This clonotype has just a few counts. The V and J genes are TRBV7-9 and TRBJ2-2, with D possibly TRBD1 on 6 matching bases. V lost 5 bases and J 3 bases, leaving 13 bases between the germline ends. CDR3 length equals 15 residues. Germline-derived CDR1 and CDR2 are SEHNR and FQNEAQ (reference sequence). CDR3 protein: CASSLRQADTGELFF. CDR3 DNA: TGTGCCAGCAGCCTAAGACAGGCCGACACCGGGGAGCTGTTTTTT.

The chain recombines TRBV7-2 with TRBJ2-1, with D tentatively TRBD2 (5 bases). The CDR3 extends over 12 amino acids. Per the germline V gene, CDR1 is SGHTA and CDR2 is FQGNSA. Trimming pared 8 bases from V and 8 bases from J, leaving 13 bases between. The CDR3 reads CASHRGGYEQFF. DNA of the CDR3: TGTGCCAGCCATCGAGGAGGTTATGAGCAGTTCTTC.

This clonotype has a handful of counts. The chain recombines TRBV12-3 or TRBV12-4 with TRBJ2-1; D gene ambiguous. Trimming removed 3 bases at V and 5 bases at J, with 8 bases between. The CDR3 sequence is 13 residues long. CDR3 sequence reads: CASSFLRDNEQFF. The CDR3 DNA is TGTGCCAGCAGTTTCCTAAGGGACAATGAGCAGTTCTTC.

This clonotype was counted between two and nine times. The chain joins TRBV5-1 to TRBJ2-7; D is possibly TRBD2 (6 bases). Germline lookup yields CDR1 SGHRS and CDR2 YFSETQ. The CDR3 is 14 residues long. The V end lost 8 bases, the J end lost 0 bases, and 15 bases lay between the germline ends. CDR3 in amino acids: CARVISGFSYEQYF. The DNA of the CDR3 is TGCGCCAGAGTAATTAGCGGCTTCTCCTACGAGCAGTACTTC.

This clonotype has more than one count but fewer than ten. Sequence at one end of the junction differs from germline and may be a read error. The V call is TRBV15, the J call TRBJ2-7; D gene uncertain. Looked up from germline, CDR1 is LNHNV and CDR2 is YYDKDF (reference sequence). The CDR3 runs to 12 residues. CDR3 sequence: CATSRASSEQYF. In DNA, the CDR3 is TGTGCCACCAGCAGGGCCTCCTCCGAGCAGTACTTC. The whole variable domain, filled in from reference TRBV15 and TRBJ2-7, reads DAMVIQNPRYQVTQFGKPVTLSCSQTLNHNVMYWYQQKSSQAPKLLFHYYDKDFNNEADTPDNFQSRRPNTSFCFLDIRSPGLGDTAMYLCATSRASSEQYFGPGTRLTVT.

There are a few counts of this clonotype. The rearrangement joins TRBV6-1 to TRBJ1-5; 11 bases line up with TRBD1. Germline V CDR1 and CDR2: MNHNS, SASEGT. The CDR3 runs to 14 residues. With V trimmed by 6 bases and J by 5 bases, 3 bases remained unmatched. CDR3 DNA: TGTGCCAGCAGCAGGACAGGGGGCGATCAGCCCCAGCATTTT. Its protein product is CASSRTGGDQPQHF.